This T cell receptor beta chain was recorded in a study of cytomegalovirus exposure and HLA in healthy donors. Use of 60 Vbeta and 13 Jbeta primers characterized the PCR. Clones were sequenced by immunoSEQ multiplex PCR, and TCRdb holds only the in-frame ones, with some missing. Seen here are around 170,000 clones, around 73% observed once, and the top ten hold 2% to 2.5%. Sequencing input: PBMCs. This clonotype was sampled from a man in his 60s in good health and CMV-seronegative.

Here the CDR3 reads CASSFRDRGNTEAFF. CDR3 in DNA: TGTGCCAGCAGCTTCCGGGACAGGGGGAACACTGAAGCTTTCTTT. The chain combines TRBV9 with TRBJ1-1, with 10 bases fitting TRBD1. From germline, CDR1 is SGDLS and CDR2 YYNGEE. V shed 4 bases and J 1 base; nucleotides not matched to a gene: 4. The CDR3 runs 15 residues. The whole variable domain, remainder taken from reference TRBV9 and TRBJ1-1, is DSGVTQTPKHLITATGQRVTLRCSPRSGDLSVYWYQQSLDQGLQFLIQYYNGEERAKGNILERFSAQQFPDLHSELNLSSLELGDSALYFCASSFRDRGNTEAFFGQGTRLTVV.